This passage covers 15 T cell receptor beta chains from one sample sequenced in a study of blood T cell repertoires in COVID-19. Method: immunoSEQ multiplex PCR; TCRdb's copy keeps in-frame clones and lacks some. The data hold some 260,000 clones, with roughly 91% observed a single time. Material for sequencing was peripheral blood. All receptors derive from a woman in her forties who had recovered from COVID-19.

The chain uses TRBV19 and TRBJ2-2, with 8 positions matching TRBD2. This CDR3 comprises 18 residues. Trimming cost V 4 bases and J 6 bases; bases outside gene matches: 16. CDR1 is LNHDA and CDR2 is SQIVND in the germline V gene (reference sequence). This CDR3 reads CASSTGLAPPWGAGELFF. CDR3 nucleotides: TGTGCCAGTAGTACCGGACTAGCCCCCCCGTGGGGGGCCGGGGAGCTGTTTTTT.

The chain has TRBV7-2 and TRBJ2-1, with 9 bases matching TRBD2. The CDR3 runs 14 residues. Germline lookup yields CDR1 SGHTA and CDR2 FQGNSA. J lost 5 bases, V lost 7 bases, and 6 bases had no gene match. The CDR3: CASTETSGHNEQFF. CDR3 nucleotide sequence: TGTGCCAGCACCGAGACTAGCGGCCACAATGAGCAGTTCTTC.

The chain combines TRBV11-2 with TRBJ1-2; tentatively, D is TRBD1 (5 bases). Per germline, CDR1 SGHAT and CDR2 FQNNGV. V was trimmed by 2 bases and J by 8 bases, leaving 21 bases between them. The CDR3 is made up of 16 amino acids. CDR3: CASSLFQGGTPGGYTF. DNA for the CDR3: TGTGCCAGCAGCTTATTCCAGGGAGGTACGCCCGGGGGCTACACCTTC.

The J gene is TRBJ2-5, the V gene TRBV4-1; 9 bases line up with TRBD2. The germline V gene has CDR1 MGHRA and CDR2 YSYEKL. CDR3 size: 16 residues. The V and J ends lost 1 base and 4 bases, in that order; junction bases with no gene match: 7. In DNA, the CDR3 is TGCGCCAGCAGCCAAGGTGTAGCGGGAGTAGGAGAGACCCAGTACTTC. This codes for CASSQGVAGVGETQYF.

The chain uses TRBV5-4 and TRBJ2-2; the match to TRBD1 covers 10 bases. The CDR3 extends over 16 amino acids. Trimming removed 4 bases from V and 4 bases from J; junction bases left unmatched: 7. In germline, CDR1 is SGHNT, CDR2 YYREEE (reference sequence). The CDR3 bases are TGTGCCAGCAGCGACGCCGGGACAGGGGTCACCGGGGAGCTGTTTTTT. This codes for CASSDAGTGVTGELFF.

V is TRBV27 and J is TRBJ1-5; TRBD1 is a possible D gene (6 bases). Trimming cost V 8 bases and J 3 bases, with 11 bases left between them. The CDR3 loop spans 13 amino acids. Germline loops: CDR1 MNHEY, CDR2 SMNVEV (reference sequence). The CDR3: CASQGRANQPQHF. The DNA of the CDR3 is TGTGCCAGCCAGGGGAGAGCCAATCAGCCCCAGCATTTT.

This chain links TRBV3-1 (or the pseudogene TRBV3-2) with TRBJ2-2; 8 bases match TRBD1. The CDR3 is 16 amino acids. V lost 1 base to trimming and J lost 0 bases; unmatched junction nucleotides: 1. From germline, CDR1 is LGHDT and CDR2 YNNKEL (reference sequence). CDR3 loop: CASSQGGQANTGELFF. DNA of the CDR3: TGTGCCAGCAGCCAAGGGGGACAGGCGAACACCGGGGAGCTGTTTTTT.

The J gene is TRBJ2-3, the V gene TRBV11-3; 9 nucleotides match TRBD1. Trimming at V came to 5 bases and at J to 4 bases, leaving 10 bases not matched to a gene. The CDR3 totals 16 residues. Germline V CDR1 and CDR2: SGHNT, YENEEA. CDR3 bases: TGTGCCAGCAGCGCAACGGACAGGGGACGGGCAGATACGCAGTATTTT. Protein: CASSATDRGRADTQYF. The variable domain in full, with the rest retrieved from reference TRBV11-3 and TRBJ2-3, is EAGVVQSPRYKIIEKKQPVAFWCNPISGHNTLYWYLQNLGQGPELLIRYENEEAVDDSQLPKDRFSAERLKGVDSTLKIQPAELGDSAVYLCASSATDRGRADTQYFGPGTRLTVL.

This clone was recorded only once. The chain has TRBV27 and TRBJ1-1; D is unclear. Germline loops: CDR1 MNHEY, CDR2 SMNVEV (reference sequence). The CDR3 extends over 13 amino acids. V lost 6 bases to trimming and J lost 5 bases, with 13 bases between them. CDR3 loop: CASSPLLETEAFF. DNA of the CDR3: TGTGCCAGCAGCCCACTTTTGGAGACTGAAGCTTTCTTT.

The chain uses TRBV10-3 and TRBJ2-7, with TRBD2 matching 12 bases. Germline CDR1 is ENHRY and CDR2 is SYGVKD. The CDR3 extends over 14 amino acids. Trimming removed 8 bases from V and 2 bases from J; junction bases left unmatched: 4. CDR3 nucleotides: TGTGCCATCGCCAGGACTAGCGGGACCTACGAGCAGTACTTC. This sequence encodes CAIARTSGTYEQYF.

The J gene is TRBJ2-3, the V gene TRBV18, with a weak D call TRBD2 (7 bases). The CDR3 spans 14 residues. The germline V gene has CDR1 KGHSH and CDR2 LQKENI. V was pared by 8 bases and J by 1 base, with 13 bases between. The chain's CDR3 is CASRWGGRTDTQYF. The CDR3 DNA reads TGTGCCAGCCGCTGGGGGGGCCGCACAGATACGCAGTATTTT.

This chain joins TRBV6-5 and TRBJ1-5, with D possibly matching TRBD1 (6 bases). CDR3 length: 14 amino acids. The germline V and J ends were trimmed by 5 bases and 2 bases, with 10 bases remaining between them. Germline V gene sequence: CDR1 MNHEY, CDR2 SVGAGI. The CDR3 loop is CASSMGAGNQPQHF. CDR3 coding DNA: TGTGCCAGCAGTATGGGGGCTGGCAATCAGCCCCAGCATTTT.

CDR3 bases: TGCGCCAGCAGCGGGGGTAGCGGGCCGCAAGAGACCCAGTACTTC. Amino acid sequence: CASSGGSGPQETQYF. The rearrangement links TRBV5-1 to TRBJ2-5; 7 bases are a match to TRBD2. Germline CDR1 SGHRS, CDR2 YFSETQ. V dropped 4 bases and J dropped 2; count of bases not matched to a gene: 8. The CDR3 has 15 residues.

The chain has TRBV7-2 and TRBJ1-1; 10 nucleotides line up with TRBD1. Germline CDR1 SGHTA, CDR2 FQGNSA. There are 13 residues in the CDR3. J gave up 11 bases and V 5 bases, and 8 bases lay outside the gene matches. CDR3 region: CASSPRTGGGAFF. CDR3 in DNA: TGTGCCAGCAGCCCCCGGACAGGGGGAGGGGCTTTCTTT. Full variable domain (outside the CDR3, taken from reference TRBV7-2 and TRBJ1-1): GAGVSQSPSNKVTEKGKDVELRCDPISGHTALYWYRQSLGQGLEFLIYFQGNSAPDKSGLPSDRFSAERTGGSVSTLTIQRTQQEDSAVYLCASSPRTGGGAFFGQGTRLTVV.

This chain uses TRBV7-2 with TRBJ2-4; 10 bases are shared with TRBD2. V was pared by 7 bases and J by 7 bases, with 13 bases of the junction left unmatched. Germline assignment: CDR1 SGHTA and CDR2 FQGNSA. The CDR3 sequence is 16 residues long. CDR3 sequence reads: CASNTPTSGYQNIQYF. CDR3 DNA sequence: TGTGCCAGCAACACCCCGACTAGCGGGTACCAGAACATTCAGTACTTC.